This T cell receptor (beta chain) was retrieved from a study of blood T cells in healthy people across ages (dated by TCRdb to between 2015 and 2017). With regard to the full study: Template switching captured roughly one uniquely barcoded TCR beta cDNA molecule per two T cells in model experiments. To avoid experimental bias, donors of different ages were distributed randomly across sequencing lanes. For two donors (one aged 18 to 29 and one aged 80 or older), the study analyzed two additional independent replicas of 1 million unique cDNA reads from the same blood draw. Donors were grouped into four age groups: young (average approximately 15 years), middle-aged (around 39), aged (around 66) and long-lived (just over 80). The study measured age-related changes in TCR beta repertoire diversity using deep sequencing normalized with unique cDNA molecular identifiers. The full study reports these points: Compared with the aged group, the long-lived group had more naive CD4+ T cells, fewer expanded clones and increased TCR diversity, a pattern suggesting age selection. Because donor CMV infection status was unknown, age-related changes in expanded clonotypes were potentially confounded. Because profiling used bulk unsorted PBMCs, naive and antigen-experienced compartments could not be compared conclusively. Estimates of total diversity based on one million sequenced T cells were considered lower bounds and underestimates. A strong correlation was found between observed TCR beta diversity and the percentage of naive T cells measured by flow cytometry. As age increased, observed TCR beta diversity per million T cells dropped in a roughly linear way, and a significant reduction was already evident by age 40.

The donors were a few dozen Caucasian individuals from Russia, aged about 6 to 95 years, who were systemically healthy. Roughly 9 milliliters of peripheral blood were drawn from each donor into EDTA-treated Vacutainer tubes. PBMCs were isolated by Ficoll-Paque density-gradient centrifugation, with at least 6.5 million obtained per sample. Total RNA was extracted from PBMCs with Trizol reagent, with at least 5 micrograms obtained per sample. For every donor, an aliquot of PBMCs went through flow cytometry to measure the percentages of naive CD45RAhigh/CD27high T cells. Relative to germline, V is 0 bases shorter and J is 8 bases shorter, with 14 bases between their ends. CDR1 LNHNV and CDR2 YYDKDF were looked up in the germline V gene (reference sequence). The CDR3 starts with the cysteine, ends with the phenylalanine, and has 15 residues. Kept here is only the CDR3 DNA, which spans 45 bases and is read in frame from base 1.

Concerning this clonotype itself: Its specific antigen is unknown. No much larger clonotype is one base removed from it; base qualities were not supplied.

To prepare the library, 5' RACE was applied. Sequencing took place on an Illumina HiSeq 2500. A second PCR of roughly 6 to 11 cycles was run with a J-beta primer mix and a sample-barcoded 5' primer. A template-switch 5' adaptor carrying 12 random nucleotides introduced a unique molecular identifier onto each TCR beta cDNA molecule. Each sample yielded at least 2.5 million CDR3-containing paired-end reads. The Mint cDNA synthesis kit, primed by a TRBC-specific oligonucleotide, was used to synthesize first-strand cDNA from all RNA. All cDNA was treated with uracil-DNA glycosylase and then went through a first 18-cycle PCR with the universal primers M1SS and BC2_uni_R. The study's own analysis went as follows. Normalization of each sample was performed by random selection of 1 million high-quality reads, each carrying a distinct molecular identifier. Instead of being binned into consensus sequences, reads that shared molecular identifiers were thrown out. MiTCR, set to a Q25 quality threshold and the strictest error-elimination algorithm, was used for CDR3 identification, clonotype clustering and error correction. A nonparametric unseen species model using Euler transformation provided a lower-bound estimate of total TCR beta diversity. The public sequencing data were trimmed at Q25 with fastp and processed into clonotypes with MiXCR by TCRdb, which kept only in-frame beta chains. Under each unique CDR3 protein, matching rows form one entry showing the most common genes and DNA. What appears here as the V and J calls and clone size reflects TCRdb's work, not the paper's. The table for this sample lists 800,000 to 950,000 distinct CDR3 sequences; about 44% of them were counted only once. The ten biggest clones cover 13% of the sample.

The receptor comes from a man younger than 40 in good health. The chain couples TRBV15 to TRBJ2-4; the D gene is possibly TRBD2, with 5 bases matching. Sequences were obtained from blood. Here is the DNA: TGTGCCACCAGCAGAGATCTCGGGATGCCGGACATTCAGTACTTC. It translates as CATSRDLGMPDIQYF.